The entry below describes one T cell receptor (beta chain). Its antigen remains unidentified. Germline lookup yields CDR1 LNHNV and CDR2 YYDKDF (reference sequence). J lost 5 bases, V lost 1 base, and 8 bases had no gene match. The CDR3 is made up of 16 amino acids. This record belongs to a study of cytotoxic CD8 clonotypes in ibrutinib-treated CLL. Study results and limitations: Clonality showed a rise at ibrutinib response that reversed toward baseline at progression. Clonality measured at baseline exceeded age-matched healthy donors, tracking circulating CD8+ T-cell counts.

The repertoire was sequenced with immunoSEQ multiplex PCR; TCRdb's copy has only in-frame clones and lacks some. Of approximately 60,000 clones in the sample, around 60% were seen once. The material was PBMCs, obtained after 24 months of ibrutinib treatment. This clonotype was sampled from a human donor with chronic lymphocytic leukemia. The chain has TRBV15 and TRBJ2-1; 7 bases match TRBD2. CDR3 in DNA: TGTGCCACCAGCAGAGCAAGACTAGCACAACACAATGAGCAGTTCTTC. Amino acids: CATSRARLAQHNEQFF.